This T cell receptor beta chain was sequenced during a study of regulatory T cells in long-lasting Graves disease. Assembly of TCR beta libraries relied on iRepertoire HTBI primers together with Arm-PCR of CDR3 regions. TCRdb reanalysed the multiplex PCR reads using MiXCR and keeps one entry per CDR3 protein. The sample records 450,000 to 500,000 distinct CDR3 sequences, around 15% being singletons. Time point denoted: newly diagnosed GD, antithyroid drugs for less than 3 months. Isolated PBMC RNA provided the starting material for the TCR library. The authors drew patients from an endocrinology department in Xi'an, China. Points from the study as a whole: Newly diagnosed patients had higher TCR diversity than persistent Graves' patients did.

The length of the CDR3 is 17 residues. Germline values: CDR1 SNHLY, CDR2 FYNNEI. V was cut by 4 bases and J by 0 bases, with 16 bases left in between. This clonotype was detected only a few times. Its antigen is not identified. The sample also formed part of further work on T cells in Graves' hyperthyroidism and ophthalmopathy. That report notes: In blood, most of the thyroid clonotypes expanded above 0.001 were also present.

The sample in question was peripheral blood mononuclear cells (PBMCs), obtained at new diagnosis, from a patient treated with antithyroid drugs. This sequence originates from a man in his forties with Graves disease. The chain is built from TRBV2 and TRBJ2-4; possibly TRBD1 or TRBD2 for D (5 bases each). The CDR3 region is CASSGGRMLLAKNIQYF. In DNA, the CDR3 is TGTGCCAGCAGTGGGGGACGCATGTTACTAGCCAAAAACATTCAGTACTTC.